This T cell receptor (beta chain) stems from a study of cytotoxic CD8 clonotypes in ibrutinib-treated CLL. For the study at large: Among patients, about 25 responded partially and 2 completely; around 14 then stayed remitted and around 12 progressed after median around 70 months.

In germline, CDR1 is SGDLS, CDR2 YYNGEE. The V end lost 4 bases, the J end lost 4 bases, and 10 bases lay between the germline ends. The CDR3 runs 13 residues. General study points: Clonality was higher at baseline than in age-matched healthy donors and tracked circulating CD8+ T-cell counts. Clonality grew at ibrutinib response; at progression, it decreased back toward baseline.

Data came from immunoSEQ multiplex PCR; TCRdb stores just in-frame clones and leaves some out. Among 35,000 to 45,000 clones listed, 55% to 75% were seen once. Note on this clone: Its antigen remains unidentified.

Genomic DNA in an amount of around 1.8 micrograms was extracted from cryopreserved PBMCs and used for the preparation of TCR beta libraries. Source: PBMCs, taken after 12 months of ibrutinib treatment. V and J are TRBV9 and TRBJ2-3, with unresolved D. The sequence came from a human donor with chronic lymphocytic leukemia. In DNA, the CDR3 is TGTGCCAGCAGCCGTCGGGTTCCAGATACGCAGTATTTT. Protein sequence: CASSRRVPDTQYF.